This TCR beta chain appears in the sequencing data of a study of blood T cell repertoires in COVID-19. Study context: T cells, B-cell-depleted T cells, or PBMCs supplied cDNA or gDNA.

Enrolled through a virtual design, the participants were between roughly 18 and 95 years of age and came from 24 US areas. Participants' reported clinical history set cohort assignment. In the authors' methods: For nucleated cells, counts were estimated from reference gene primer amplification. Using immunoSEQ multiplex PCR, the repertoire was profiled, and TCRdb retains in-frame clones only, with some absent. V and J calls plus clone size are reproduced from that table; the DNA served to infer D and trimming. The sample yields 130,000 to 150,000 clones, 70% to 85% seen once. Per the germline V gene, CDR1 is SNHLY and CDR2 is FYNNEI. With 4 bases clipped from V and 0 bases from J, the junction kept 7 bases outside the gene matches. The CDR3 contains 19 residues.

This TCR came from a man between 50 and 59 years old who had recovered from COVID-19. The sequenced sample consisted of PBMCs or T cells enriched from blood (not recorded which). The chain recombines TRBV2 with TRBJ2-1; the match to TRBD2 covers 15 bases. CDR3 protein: CASSAGTSGGTSSYNEQFF. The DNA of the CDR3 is TGTGCCAGCAGTGCCGGGACTAGCGGGGGGACGAGCTCCTACAATGAGCAGTTCTTC.